The 7 T cell receptor beta chains listed next were all sequenced from one sample in a study of blood T cells in healthy people across ages. Primers used in a second PCR of about 7 to 12 cycles were a sample-barcoded 5' primer and a J-beta primer mix. One entry per CDR3 protein, called by TCRdb with MiXCR from the 5' RACE reads. The sample has 1 million to 1.2 million distinct CDR3 sequences; roughly two fifths are singletons. Sequencing was performed on blood. Receptors were obtained from a man aged 18 to 30 in good health.

The chain couples TRBV20-1 to TRBJ1-6, with D possibly matching TRBD1 (5 bases). With 5 bases removed from V and 6 bases from J, the gap between germline ends came to 8 bases. This CDR3 has 12 residues. Germline assignment: CDR1 DFQATT and CDR2 SNEGSKA (reference sequence). CDR3 loop: CSAGTGNSPLHF. The CDR3 bases are TGCAGTGCTGGGACGGGTAATTCACCCCTCCACTTT.

Concerning this clonotype itself: A much larger clone lies one base from this, so it may be a read error. The rearrangement uses TRBV7-2 and TRBJ2-1; D is unclear. The DNA matches TRBJ2-7 better at its end, which makes the J call doubtful. Germline V gene sequence: CDR1 SGHTA, CDR2 FQGNSA. The CDR3 has 15 amino acids. DNA of the CDR3: TGTGCCAGCAGCTTAAGTTTAGGGTCCTACAATGAGCAGTACTTC. Translation gives CASSLSLGSYNEQYF.

This sequence joins TRBV5-1 and TRBJ2-7, with TRBD2 as a possible D gene (5 bases). Germline V gene lookup returns CDR1 SGHRS and CDR2 YFSETQ. This CDR3 is 14 amino acids long. V was pared by 3 bases and J by 2 bases, with 12 bases between. CDR3: CASSSGLRTYEQYF. CDR3 nucleotide sequence: TGCGCCAGCAGCTCCGGACTGAGAACCTACGAGCAGTACTTC.

This clonotype appeared many times. The chain links TRBV20-1 to TRBJ2-3, with D possibly TRBD1 on 6 matching bases. Germline V lookup: CDR1 DFQATT, CDR2 SNEGSKA (reference sequence). The CDR3 covers 14 residues. The V and J ends lost 0 bases and 5 bases respectively, with 12 bases between them. The CDR3 region is CSAREEQGIDTQYF. The CDR3 nucleotides are TGCAGTGCTAGAGAAGAGCAGGGGATAGATACGCAGTATTTT.

The chain combines TRBV4-3 with TRBJ1-6, with D maybe TRBD1 (5 bases). Trimming cost V 0 bases and J 5 bases, with 11 bases left between them. CDR1 LGHNA and CDR2 YSLEER come from the germline V gene. This CDR3 region has 16 residues. This chain's CDR3 is CASSQEPTGHNSPLHF. The DNA for the CDR3 is TGCGCCAGCAGCCAAGAACCCACAGGACATAATTCACCCCTCCACTTT.

This chain links TRBV20-1 with TRBJ1-1; possible D gene TRBD1, 5 bases. V lost 1 base and J lost 0, with 12 bases in between. Per the germline V gene, CDR1 is DFQATT and CDR2 is SNEGSKA (reference sequence). This CDR3 region has 15 residues. The CDR3 DNA reads as TGCAGTGCTAGAGGGGCAGGGATCGTGAACACTGAAGCTTTCTTT. The encoded protein is CSARGAGIVNTEAFF.

The chain joins TRBV9 to TRBJ1-2; 7 bases fit TRBD1. The CDR3 runs 17 residues. Germline-derived CDR1 and CDR2 are SGDLS and YYNGEE. V shed 4 bases, J shed 5 bases, and the junction held 17 bases outside the gene matches. The CDR3 DNA follows: TGTGCCAGCAGCCGCAGTTACACAGGGGCCCCTTATTATGGCTACACCTTC. Translating it yields CASSRSYTGAPYYGYTF.